This entry describes one TCR beta chain. Antigen: not known. The source of the sample is a study of cytomegalovirus exposure and HLA in healthy donors. The PCR made use of 60 Vbeta and 13 Jbeta primers. Sequencing used immunoSEQ multiplex PCR; TCRdb keeps in-frame clones, though not all of them. This sample has 150,000 to 200,000 clones; roughly three quarters occur once, and the top ten carry 2.5% to 3.5%. Healthy bone marrow donors supplied every sample. Study-level results: Most of the TCR beta V segments (in an earlier analysis) were productive either about 87% or about 30% of the time. Later, an analysis showed that TCR beta chains associated with HLA were more clonally expanded than others that were equally common.

The CDR3 is 12 amino acids. The germline gives CDR1 MDHEN, CDR2 SYDVKM. V gave up 2 bases and J gave up 8 bases, with 9 bases separating them. The source material was PBMCs. The rearrangement uses TRBV28 and TRBJ1-2; D uncertain. The source of this sequence is a male donor in good health and CMV-seronegative. The chain's CDR3 is CASSLTFGGYTF. In DNA, the CDR3 is TGTGCCAGCAGTTTAACGTTTGGCGGCTACACCTTC.